The 23 T cell receptor beta chains below all came from one sample that was sequenced in a study of shared T cell receptors in the human thymus (dated by TCRdb to about 2021). Library method: the immunoSEQ multiplex PCR assay. Imported from immuneACCESS, the table was reduced by TCRdb to in-frame sequences with V and J called. These copies leave out some clones; in studies compared against another copy, an unresolved V gene accounts for under half, and the cause of the remainder is not known. This sample has fewer than 700,000 clones in its table, and more than 75% of those were observed once. The top ten hold approximately 0.011% of the sample. These same records also appear under a second study, on human thymus T cells.

Specimen: thymocytes. The receptors originated from a boy less than two years old with a congenital heart defect. Donor details come from another sample of the same person, matched by shared clones.

This clone came up a few times. The V gene is TRBV28, the J gene TRBJ2-7, with D possibly TRBD2 on 5 matching bases. Trimming left V 5 bases short and J 0 bases short, with 23 bases between. Germline assignment: CDR1 MDHEN and CDR2 SYDVKM. This CDR3 has 18 amino acids. CDR3 residues: CASSGEQKTNSSSYEQYF. The CDR3 coding sequence is TGTGCCAGCAGTGGGGAGCAGAAGACTAACTCGAGCTCCTACGAGCAGTACTTC.

The V call is TRBV18, the J call TRBJ1-3; D is perhaps TRBD1 (6 bases). CDR3 length: 14 amino acids. Trimming shortened V by 4 bases and J by 0 bases, and 7 bases separated the two germline ends. Germline V gene lookup returns CDR1 KGHSH and CDR2 LQKENI. In nucleotides, the CDR3 is TGTGCCAGCTCACGGGACACCTCTGGAAACACCATATATTTT. The encoded protein is CASSRDTSGNTIYF.

The chain is built from TRBV27 and TRBJ2-7; D gene unclear. Germline CDR1 is MNHEY and CDR2 is SMNVEV (reference sequence). The CDR3 totals 16 residues. Trimming stripped 2 bases from V and 3 bases from J, with 17 bases between. The DNA of the CDR3 is TGTGCCAGCAGTTTAACCGTAGGTTTGGGCCGCTACGAGCAGTACTTC. Translation: CASSLTVGLGRYEQYF.

The chain links TRBV27 to TRBJ2-2; the D is unclear. CDR3 size: 12 residues. V shed 8 bases and J shed 6 bases, with 10 bases lying between them. Germline-derived CDR1 and CDR2 are MNHEY and SMNVEV (reference sequence). CDR3 in amino acids: CASGNKPGELFF. The CDR3 nucleotides are TGTGCCAGCGGCAATAAACCCGGGGAGCTGTTTTTT.

The CDR3 sequence: CAISESSSPQGERDYGYTF. The DNA of the CDR3 is TGTGCCATCAGTGAGTCGAGCAGCCCACAGGGGGAAAGGGACTATGGCTACACCTTC. The chain links TRBV10-3 to TRBJ1-2; 8 bases fit TRBD1. Germline V lookup: CDR1 ENHRY, CDR2 SYGVKD. Trimming removed 0 bases from V and 3 bases from J; junction bases left unmatched: 15. The CDR3 runs to 19 residues.

The chain has TRBV18 and TRBJ2-7; 10 positions agree with TRBD1. Germline CDR1 is KGHSH and CDR2 is LQKENI. J gave up 9 bases and V 5 bases, and 10 bases lay outside the gene matches. The CDR3 is 14 amino acids. Here the CDR3 reads CASSTPGQGLGQYF. The CDR3 nucleotides read TGTGCCAGCTCAACGCCGGGACAGGGGTTAGGGCAGTACTTC.

This clone is a singleton in its sample. The rearrangement joins TRBV4-3 to TRBJ2-2, with 8 positions matching TRBD2. With 0 bases clipped from V and 6 bases from J, the junction kept 9 bases outside the gene matches. CDR3 length: 17 residues. The germline V gene has CDR1 LGHNA and CDR2 YSLEER. This CDR3 reads CASSQEGLAGNAGELFF. The DNA of the CDR3 is TGCGCCAGCAGCCAAGAAGGGCTAGCGGGCAATGCCGGGGAGCTGTTTTTT.

The V gene is TRBV9, the J gene TRBJ1-2; D may be TRBD1 (6 bases). The V end was cut by 0 bases, the J end by 2 bases, with 8 bases between. CDR3 size: 14 residues. The germline V gene encodes CDR1 SGDLS and CDR2 YYNGEE. CDR3 protein: CASSVVQGNYGYTF. The CDR3 DNA reads TGTGCCAGCAGCGTAGTACAGGGAAACTATGGCTACACCTTC.

This chain joins TRBV5-4 and TRBJ2-3; D might be TRBD2 (6 bases). Trimming removed 4 bases from V and 2 bases from J, with 20 bases in between. From germline, CDR1 is SGHNT and CDR2 YYREEE (reference sequence). This CDR3 is built from 17 residues. The chain's CDR3 is CASSPNDGGPHTDTQYF. DNA for the CDR3: TGTGCCAGCAGCCCCAACGATGGAGGGCCACACACAGATACGCAGTATTTT.

This clone has a single count. This chain links TRBV2 with TRBJ2-3; 9 nucleotides agree with TRBD2. The V and J ends lost 9 bases and 2 bases, in that order; junction bases with no gene match: 6. The CDR3 length is 14 residues. Germline V CDR1 and CDR2: SNHLY, FYNNEI. The CDR3 nucleotides read TGTGCCAGTTGCGGGAGGGCCTTCACAGATACGCAGTATTTT. This translates into CASCGRAFTDTQYF.

The V and J genes are TRBV5-1 and TRBJ1-1; TRBD1 matches 7 bases. CDR3 length: 13 residues. V trimming: 7 bases; J trimming: 7 bases; junction bases outside the gene matches: 10. Germline V gene data show CDR1 as SGHRS and CDR2 as YFSETQ. CDR3 region: CASGTGQASEAFF. The CDR3 nucleotides read TGCGCCAGCGGGACTGGACAGGCTAGTGAAGCTTTCTTT.

The rearrangement uses TRBV18 and TRBJ2-5; D possibly corresponds to TRBD1 (6 bases). The CDR3 length is 13 residues. Per the germline V gene, CDR1 is KGHSH and CDR2 is LQKENI. Trimming took off 3 bases at V and 5 bases at J, with 10 bases between the two ends. CDR3 DNA sequence: TGTGCCAGCTCACCGGGACATGGGGAGACCCAGTACTTC. Translating gives CASSPGHGETQYF.

J is TRBJ2-1 and V is TRBV11-2; 8 bases line up with TRBD2. This CDR3 has 16 residues. CDR1 is SGHAT, CDR2 FQNNGV, per germline. After removal of 4 bases from V and 7 bases from J, the junction contained 12 bases not matched to a gene. In DNA, the CDR3 is TGTGCCAGCAGCTCCTCAGCGGGAGTCGGGAGGAATGAGCAGTTCTTC. Encoded protein: CASSSSAGVGRNEQFF.

The V and J genes are TRBV30 and TRBJ1-5, with D tentatively TRBD1 (6 bases). Germline V gene lookup returns CDR1 GTSNPN and CDR2 SVGIG (reference sequence). Trimming removed 0 bases at V and 0 bases at J, with 27 bases between. The CDR3 has 21 residues. CDR3 nucleotides: TGTGCCTGGAGTGTACTCCCCGCGACAGGAACCCGGGGATATAGCAATCAGCCCCAGCATTTT. It encodes CAWSVLPATGTRGYSNQPQHF.

CDR3 region: CASSSSILGPYNEQFF. The CDR3 DNA follows: TGTGCCAGCAGTTCGAGCATTTTGGGCCCCTACAATGAGCAGTTCTTC. This chain links TRBV27 with TRBJ2-1; D gene unclear. Trimming took off 4 bases at V and 2 bases at J, with 15 bases between the two ends. CDR1 is MNHEY and CDR2 is SMNVEV in the germline V gene (reference sequence). The CDR3 consists of 16 residues.

As regards this clone: The junction shows a germline mismatch at one end, possibly a read error. The V call is TRBV7-7, the J call TRBJ1-5; D is uncertain. There are 15 residues in the CDR3. Germline V lookup: CDR1 SSHAT, CDR2 FNYEAQ (reference sequence). The CDR3 sequence is CASSLVREGIQPQHF. The CDR3 nucleotides read TGTGCTAGCAGCTTAGTTAGGGAGGGTATTCAGCCCCAGCATTTT.

CDR3 sequence (DNA): TGTGCCAGCAGCGGAACCGCGGCGGGGGCCTCCTACGAGCAGTACTTC. This encodes CASSGTAAGASYEQYF. The chain recombines TRBV9 with TRBJ2-7; D is possibly TRBD2 (7 bases). V was shortened by 3 bases and J by 0 bases, with 16 bases between the two germline ends. The germline V gene has CDR1 SGDLS and CDR2 YYNGEE. This CDR3 contains 16 residues.

This clone was observed a single time. The V call is TRBV15, the J call TRBJ1-5, with D maybe TRBD1 (5 bases). The V end lost 2 bases, the J end lost 5 bases, and 16 bases lay between the germline ends. Germline CDR1 is LNHNV and CDR2 is YYDKDF (reference sequence). CDR3 length equals 16 residues. The CDR3 loop is CATSRTLRQLYQPQHF. The CDR3 DNA follows: TGTGCCACCAGCAGAACCCTGAGACAGCTCTATCAGCCCCAGCATTTT.

The chain couples TRBV9 to TRBJ2-3; 9 nucleotides line up with TRBD2. Germline CDR1 SGDLS, CDR2 YYNGEE. J was trimmed by 3 bases and V by 1 base; bases with no gene match: 15. The CDR3 is 19 residues long. The CDR3 nucleotides are TGTGCCAGCAGCGTACCCTGGAACCCGGCTAGCGGGATTACAGATACGCAGTATTTT. It yields the protein CASSVPWNPASGITDTQYF.

The chain couples TRBV19 to TRBJ2-1; 7 bases map to TRBD1. J was trimmed by 7 bases and V by 10 bases; bases with no gene match: 10. CDR1 is LNHDA, CDR2 SQIVND, per germline (reference sequence). The CDR3 extends over 13 amino acids. The CDR3 loop reads CATADRAGNEQFF. In DNA, the CDR3 is TGTGCCACCGCTGACAGGGCGGGTAATGAGCAGTTCTTC.

This clone was observed once. One end of the junction is discordant with germline, which a read error may explain. The rearrangement joins TRBV10-3 to TRBJ2-2; TRBD2 agrees at 14 bases. CDR3 length equals 18 residues. Germline CDR1 and CDR2: ENHRY and SYGVKD. The CDR3 loop is CAISGRLAGGPKTGELFF. As DNA, the CDR3 is TGTGCCATCAGCGGACGACTAGCGGGAGGGCCGAAAACCGGGGAGCTGTTTTTT.

This clone has just a few counts. The chain combines TRBV5-8 with TRBJ2-2, with a weak D call TRBD1 (6 bases). This CDR3 is built from 15 residues. The V gene's germline CDR1 is SGHTS and CDR2 YDEGEE. Between the trimmed V and J ends, which lost 1 base and 5 bases, there was a span of 12 bases. CDR3 sequence reads: CASSLLGQLTGELFF. The CDR3 nucleotides read TGTGCCAGCAGCTTGTTAGGACAGTTAACCGGGGAGCTGTTTTTT. The whole variable domain, remainder taken from reference TRBV5-8 and TRBJ2-2, is EAGVTQSPTHLIKTRGQQATLRCSPISGHTSVYWYQQALGLGLQFLLWYDEGEERNRGNFPPRFSGRQFPNYSSELNVNALELEDSALYLCASSLLGQLTGELFFGEGSRLTVL.

This clone occurred once. The genes are TRBV28 and TRBJ2-7; TRBD1 is a possible D gene (7 bases). Germline V gene lookup returns CDR1 MDHEN and CDR2 SYDVKM. This CDR3 comprises 15 residues. Trimming stripped 2 bases from V and 4 bases from J, with 15 bases between. As DNA, the CDR3 is TGTGCCAGCAGTTTAAGGGGGGACAGAAGATACGAGCAGTACTTC. Translation gives CASSLRGDRRYEQYF. The entire variable domain, with the rest obtained from reference TRBV28 and TRBJ2-7, is as follows: DVKVTQSSRYLVKRTGEKVFLECVQDMDHENMFWYRQDPGLGLRLIYFSYDVKMKEKGDIPEGYSVSREKKERFSLILESASTNQTSMYLCASSLRGDRRYEQYFGPGTRLTVT.